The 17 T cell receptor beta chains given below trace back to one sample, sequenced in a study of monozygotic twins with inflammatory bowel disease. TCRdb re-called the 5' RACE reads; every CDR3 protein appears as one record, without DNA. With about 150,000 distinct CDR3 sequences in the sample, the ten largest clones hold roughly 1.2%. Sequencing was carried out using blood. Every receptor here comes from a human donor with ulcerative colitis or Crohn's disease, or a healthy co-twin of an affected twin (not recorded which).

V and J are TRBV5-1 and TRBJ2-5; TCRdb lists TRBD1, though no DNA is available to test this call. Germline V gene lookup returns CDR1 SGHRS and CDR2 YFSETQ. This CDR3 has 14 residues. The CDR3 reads CASSLTGAAGTQYF.

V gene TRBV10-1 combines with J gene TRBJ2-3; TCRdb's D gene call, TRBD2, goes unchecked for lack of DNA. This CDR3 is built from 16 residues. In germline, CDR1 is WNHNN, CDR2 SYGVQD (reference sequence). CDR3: CASSDRAGERTDTQYF.

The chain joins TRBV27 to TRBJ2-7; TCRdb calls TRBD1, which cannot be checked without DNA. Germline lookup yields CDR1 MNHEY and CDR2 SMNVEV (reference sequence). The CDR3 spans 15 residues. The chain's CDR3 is CASSKHDRGQYEQYF.

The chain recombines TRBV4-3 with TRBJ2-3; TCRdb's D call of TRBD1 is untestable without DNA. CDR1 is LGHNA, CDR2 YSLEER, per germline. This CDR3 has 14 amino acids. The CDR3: CASSQDTRTDTQYF.

This CDR3 is CASSLYRDTDTQYF. The chain uses TRBV7-3 and TRBJ2-3; the D call from TCRdb, TRBD1, cannot be confirmed without DNA. Germline lookup yields CDR1 SGHTA and CDR2 FQGTGA. The CDR3 extends over 14 amino acids. The whole variable domain, filled in from reference TRBV7-3 and TRBJ2-3, reads GAGVSQTPSNKVTEKGKYVELRCDPISGHTALYWYRQSLGQGPEFLIYFQGTGAADDSGLPNDRFFAVRPEGSVSTLKIQRTERGDSAVYLCASSLYRDTDTQYFGPGTRLTVL.

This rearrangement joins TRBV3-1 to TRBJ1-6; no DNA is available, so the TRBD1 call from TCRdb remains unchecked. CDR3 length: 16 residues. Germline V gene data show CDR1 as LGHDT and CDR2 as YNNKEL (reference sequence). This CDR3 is CASSSGTGSYNSPLHF.

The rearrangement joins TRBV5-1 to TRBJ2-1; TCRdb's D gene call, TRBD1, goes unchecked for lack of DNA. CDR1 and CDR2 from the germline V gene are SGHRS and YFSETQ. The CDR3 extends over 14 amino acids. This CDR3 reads CASSLAGPYNEQFF.

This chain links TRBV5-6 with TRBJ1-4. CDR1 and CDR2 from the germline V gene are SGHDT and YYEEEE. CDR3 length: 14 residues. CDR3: CASSLDRFYEKLFF.

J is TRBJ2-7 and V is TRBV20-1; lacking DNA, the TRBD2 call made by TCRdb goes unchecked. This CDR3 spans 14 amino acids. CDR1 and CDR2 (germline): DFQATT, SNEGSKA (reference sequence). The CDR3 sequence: CSARRLAGLYEQYF.

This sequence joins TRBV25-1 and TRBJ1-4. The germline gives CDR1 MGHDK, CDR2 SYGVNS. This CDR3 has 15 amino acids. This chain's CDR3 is CASSERGPYSEKLFF. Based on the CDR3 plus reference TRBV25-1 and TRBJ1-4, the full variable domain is EADIYQTPRYLVIGTGKKITLECSQTMGHDKMYWYQQDPGMELHLIHYSYGVNSTEKGDLSSESTVSRIRTEHFPLTLESARPSHTSQYLCASSERGPYSEKLFFGSGTQLSVL.

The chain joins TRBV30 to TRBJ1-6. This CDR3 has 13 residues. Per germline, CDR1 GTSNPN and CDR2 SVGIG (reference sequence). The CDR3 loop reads CAWRASYNSPLHF.

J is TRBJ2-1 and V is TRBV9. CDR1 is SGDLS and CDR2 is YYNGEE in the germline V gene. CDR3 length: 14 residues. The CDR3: CASSVGDSYNEQFF.

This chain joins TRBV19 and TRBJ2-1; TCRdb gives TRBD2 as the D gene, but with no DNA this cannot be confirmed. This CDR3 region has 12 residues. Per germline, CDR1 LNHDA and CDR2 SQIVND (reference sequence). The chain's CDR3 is CASSIRSGRQFF.

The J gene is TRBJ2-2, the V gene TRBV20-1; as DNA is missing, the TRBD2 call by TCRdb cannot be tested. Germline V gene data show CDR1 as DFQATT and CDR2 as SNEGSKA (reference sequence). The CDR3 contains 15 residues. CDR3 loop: CSAARLAGRAGELFF.

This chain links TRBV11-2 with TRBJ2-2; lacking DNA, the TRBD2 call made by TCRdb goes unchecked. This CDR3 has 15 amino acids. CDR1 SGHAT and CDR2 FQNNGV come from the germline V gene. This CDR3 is CASGLGSWNTGELFF.

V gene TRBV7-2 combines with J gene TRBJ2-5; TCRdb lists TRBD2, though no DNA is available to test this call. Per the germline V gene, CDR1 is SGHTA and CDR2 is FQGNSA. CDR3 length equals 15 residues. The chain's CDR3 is CASSSLAGGGETQYF.

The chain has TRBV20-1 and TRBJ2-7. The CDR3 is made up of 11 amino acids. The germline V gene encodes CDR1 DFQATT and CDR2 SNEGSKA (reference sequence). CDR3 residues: CSARGSGEQYF.